Reported below is one T cell receptor beta chain. The antigen remains unidentified. Sequenced by immunoSEQ multiplex PCR; TCRdb stores in-frame clones only, minus some. The repertoire has about 69,000 clones, 80% of them found once; the top ten carry 7.5% to 8%. These data originate in a study of cytotoxic CD8 clonotypes in ibrutinib-treated CLL. Study-wide findings and caveats: Under treatment, the uncommon public clonotypes either contracted or remained stable.

V was shortened by 6 bases and J by 4 bases, with 15 bases between the two germline ends. CDR1 and CDR2 (germline): MGHDK, SYGVNS. The CDR3 loop spans 14 amino acids. The chain joins TRBV25-1 to TRBJ1-2, with TRBD1 as a possible D gene (5 bases). Source: PBMCs, taken at disease progression, from a patient treated with ibrutinib. The receptor was derived from a human donor with chronic lymphocytic leukemia. The chain's CDR3 is CASRGDLGGYGYTF. The CDR3 nucleotides are TGTGCCAGCAGGGGGGACTTAGGAGGCTATGGCTACACCTTC.